This TCR beta chain was documented in a study of shared clonotypes between healthy human individuals. Findings of the study overall: The researchers took only blood, and tissue repertoires probably look different.

Roughly 30,000 T cell genomes (approximately 180 ng DNA) went into each sorted-subset replicate. The method was immunoSEQ multiplex PCR; TCRdb's version includes in-frame clones alone and lacks a portion of them. The sample lists 600,000 to 750,000 clones; less than 95% were seen once. To make CD8 memory, CD45RO+ cells were put together with CCR7-negative CD45RA+ TemRA cells. V was clipped by 6 bases and J by 4 bases, with 21 bases between them. This CDR3 is built from 16 residues. Germline assignment: CDR1 MNHNY and CDR2 SVGAGI (reference sequence). Worth noting for this clone: The antigen is unknown.

The chain is built from TRBV6-6 and TRBJ1-1, with D perhaps TRBD1 (5 bases). This clonotype originated in a man aged 18 to 30 in good health. Some clones in this sample may be carry-over from other donors' samples. The sample was memory CD8+ T cells from PBMCs. Stated subset: CD45RO+ cells pooled with CCR7-negative TemRA cells. The CDR3 protein is CASRELGLHGITEAFF. In DNA, the CDR3 is TGTGCCAGCAGGGAACTGGGACTTCATGGAATCACTGAAGCTTTCTTT.